A single sample gave rise to the 28 T cell receptor beta chains below, sequenced in a study of T cell changes during pregnancy in multiple sclerosis. Sequencing was performed with immunoSEQ multiplex PCR; in TCRdb, only in-frame clones are kept and a portion is missing. Here the sample spans around 40,000 clones, about 91% being singletons. The sequences come from CD4+ T cells from peripheral blood mononuclear cells, collected in the third trimester of pregnancy. Every receptor here comes from a female donor with multiple sclerosis, enrolled in a pregnancy study.

The rearrangement joins TRBV6-5 to TRBJ1-1; no clear D gene. Germline-derived CDR1 and CDR2 are MNHEY and SVGAGI. V was cut by 5 bases and J by 5 bases, with 12 bases left in between. This CDR3 is built from 13 residues. In DNA form, the CDR3 reads TGTGCCAGCAGTACGACTGGTAGGACTGAAGCTTTCTTT. Protein sequence: CASSTTGRTEAFF.

This chain uses TRBV5-5 with TRBJ2-7, with TRBD1 matching 9 bases. The germline V gene encodes CDR1 SGHKS and CDR2 YYEKEE (reference sequence). After removal of 1 base from V and 6 bases from J, the junction contained 8 bases not matched to a gene. This CDR3 comprises 15 residues. CDR3 in amino acids: CASSLQSDRGGEQYF. Here the CDR3 DNA reads TGTGCCAGCAGCTTGCAATCTGACAGGGGGGGCGAGCAGTACTTC.

V and J are TRBV2 and TRBJ2-7; 11 bases match TRBD2. Germline values: CDR1 SNHLY, CDR2 FYNNEI. The V and J ends lost 6 bases and 2 bases, in that order; junction bases with no gene match: 9. CDR3 size: 16 residues. The CDR3 is CASSPGLADPPYEQYF. The CDR3 DNA reads TGTGCCAGCAGCCCGGGACTAGCGGACCCCCCCTACGAGCAGTACTTC.

J is TRBJ1-1 and V is TRBV11-3; 7 bases match TRBD1. CDR3 length equals 14 residues. With 5 bases clipped from V and 1 base from J, the junction kept 4 bases outside the gene matches. Germline CDR1 reads SGHNT; CDR2 reads YENEEA. The CDR3 is CASSPGTANTEAFF. The CDR3 nucleotides read TGTGCCAGCAGCCCCGGGACAGCGAACACTGAAGCTTTCTTT.

The chain is built from TRBV28 and TRBJ2-1, with 7 bases lining up with TRBD2. This CDR3 spans 16 amino acids. Germline lookup yields CDR1 MDHEN and CDR2 SYDVKM. Trimming at V came to 5 bases and at J to 0 bases, leaving 7 bases not matched to a gene. The CDR3 nucleotides read TGTGCCAGCAGTAAACGGGGCGGGAGCTCCTACAATGAGCAGTTCTTC. This translates into CASSKRGGSSYNEQFF.

This clone occurred once. The rearrangement links TRBV6-1 to TRBJ1-2; D gene uncertain. Germline values: CDR1 MNHNS, CDR2 SASEGT. CDR3 length equals 12 residues. V lost 6 bases, J lost 6 bases, and 11 bases lay in between. The CDR3 bases are TGTGCCAGCAGGGAGGTGGGAAATGGCTACACCTTC. It is translated as CASREVGNGYTF.

This clone was recorded only once. This chain uses TRBV5-4 with TRBJ2-3, with 7 nucleotides matching TRBD2. The V gene end was trimmed by 0 bases and the J gene end by 2 bases; junction bases not matched to a gene: 9. This CDR3 spans 17 amino acids. In germline, CDR1 is SGHNT, CDR2 YYREEE (reference sequence). In DNA form, the CDR3 reads TGTGCCAGCAGCTTGGCCCCCAGCGGGGCCGACACAGATACGCAGTATTTT. It specifies CASSLAPSGADTDTQYF.

The chain combines TRBV6-6 with TRBJ2-7; 7 nucleotides align to TRBD1. This CDR3 is built from 14 residues. Germline values: CDR1 MNHNY, CDR2 SVGAGI (reference sequence). J was trimmed by 0 bases and V by 6 bases; bases with no gene match: 5. The CDR3 bases are TGTGCCAGCAGAGCGACAGGGAGCTCCTACGAGCAGTACTTC. Translated, it gives CASRATGSSYEQYF.

The chain recombines TRBV5-4 with TRBJ2-5, with 10 positions matching TRBD1. CDR1 SGHNT and CDR2 YYREEE come from the germline V gene (reference sequence). The CDR3 has 14 residues. Trimming at V came to 3 bases and at J to 4 bases, leaving 3 bases not matched to a gene. The CDR3 DNA sequence: TGTGCCAGCAGCTCGACAGGGGGCCCAGAGACCCAGTACTTC. Its translation: CASSSTGGPETQYF.

The gene calls are TRBV6-1 and TRBJ2-7, with D maybe TRBD2 (6 bases). Trimming stripped 0 bases from V and 6 bases from J, with 21 bases between. The CDR3 runs to 17 residues. Germline values: CDR1 MNHNS, CDR2 SASEGT. CDR3 amino acids: CASSEAGWGDSKAEQYF. In nucleotides, the CDR3 is TGTGCCAGCAGTGAAGCGGGGTGGGGGGACTCGAAGGCCGAGCAGTACTTC.

This chain's CDR3 is CASSSGQSTDTQYF. The DNA for the CDR3 is TGTGCCAGCAGTTCGGGACAATCCACAGATACGCAGTATTTT. The chain joins TRBV6-5 to TRBJ2-3, with D perhaps TRBD1 (6 bases). The germline V gene has CDR1 MNHEY and CDR2 SVGAGI. This CDR3 region has 14 residues. V dropped 4 bases and J dropped 2 bases, with 10 bases sitting between them.

The CDR3 nucleotides are TGTGCCAGCAGCTTAGATTGGACAGGGACAGATACGCAGTATTTT. This gives the protein CASSLDWTGTDTQYF. The rearrangement links TRBV7-9 to TRBJ2-3; 8 bases fit TRBD1. The trim removed 1 base at V and 3 bases at J, leaving 3 bases unmatched. This CDR3 has 15 amino acids. Looked up from germline, CDR1 is SEHNR and CDR2 is FQNEAQ (reference sequence).

The chain couples TRBV5-6 to TRBJ1-4; 10 nucleotides line up with TRBD1. Trimming at V came to 4 bases and at J to 8 bases, leaving 8 bases not matched to a gene. Germline CDR1 is SGHDT and CDR2 is YYEEEE. This CDR3 is 15 amino acids long. CDR3 bases: TGTGCCAGCAGCGCGGGGACAGGGGTTCGAGAAAAACTGTTTTTT. Protein product: CASSAGTGVREKLFF.

J is TRBJ2-5 and V is TRBV5-1, with TRBD2 identical over 8 bases. Germline assignment: CDR1 SGHRS and CDR2 YFSETQ. V dropped 1 base and J dropped 2; count of bases not matched to a gene: 4. This CDR3 spans 15 amino acids. CDR3 in amino acids: CASSLSSGGQETQYF. Written as DNA, the CDR3 is TGCGCCAGCAGCTTGAGTTCGGGGGGGCAAGAGACCCAGTACTTC.

The J gene is TRBJ2-5, the V gene TRBV27, with TRBD1 identical over 8 bases. From germline, CDR1 is MNHEY and CDR2 SMNVEV (reference sequence). The CDR3 runs to 15 residues. V dropped 0 bases and J dropped 1; count of bases not matched to a gene: 1. DNA for the CDR3: TGTGCCAGCAGTTTATCTGGACAGGGCCAAGAGACCCAGTACTTC. Protein product: CASSLSGQGQETQYF.

V is TRBV4-3 and J is TRBJ1-4, with D possibly being TRBD1 (6 bases). The CDR3 has 15 residues. The V and J ends lost 4 bases and 4 bases respectively, with 13 bases between them. Germline CDR1 reads LGHNA; CDR2 reads YSLEER. CDR3 DNA sequence: TGCGCCAGCAGCCCCGTCACAGGGCTTAATGAAAAACTGTTTTTT. Protein product: CASSPVTGLNEKLFF.

The rearrangement uses TRBV7-2 and TRBJ1-1, with D tentatively TRBD1 (6 bases). Germline V CDR1 and CDR2: SGHTA, FQGNSA. The CDR3 contains 15 residues. Trimming stripped 5 bases from V and 7 bases from J, with 20 bases between. CDR3 sequence reads: CASSLTLDRSYEAFF. CDR3 DNA sequence: TGTGCCAGCAGCCTAACCTTAGACAGGTCCTATGAAGCTTTCTTT.

This sequence joins TRBV28 and TRBJ2-5; 9 bases map to TRBD2. V lost 6 bases and J lost 1; bases outside the gene matches: 6. CDR1 and CDR2 from the germline V gene are MDHEN and SYDVKM. The CDR3 contains 15 residues. CDR3 nucleotide sequence: TGTGCCAGCAGCTGGGCTAGCGGGACCCAAGAGACCCAGTACTTC. It encodes CASSWASGTQETQYF.

The V and J genes are TRBV6-6 and TRBJ2-1; 14 bases are a match to TRBD2. The CDR3 sequence is 14 residues long. Germline values: CDR1 MNHNY, CDR2 SVGAGI (reference sequence). V dropped 5 bases and J dropped 9; count of bases not matched to a gene: 3. The CDR3 sequence: CASSTGTSGSEQFF. The CDR3 region has the DNA TGTGCCAGCAGTACTGGGACTAGCGGGAGTGAGCAGTTCTTC.

V gene TRBV11-2 combines with J gene TRBJ2-1; no definite D call. Germline assignment: CDR1 SGHAT and CDR2 FQNNGV. The CDR3 has 19 residues. V shed 2 bases and J shed 2 bases, with 22 bases lying between them. CDR3 coding DNA: TGTGCCAGCAGCTTAATTTTGGTTCGGAGATACTCGGCCTACAATGAGCAGTTCTTC. Protein sequence: CASSLILVRRYSAYNEQFF.

The genes are TRBV5-4 and TRBJ1-2; TRBD1 agrees at 8 bases. The CDR3 is made up of 15 amino acids. Per the germline V gene, CDR1 is SGHNT and CDR2 is YYREEE (reference sequence). Unmatched junction bases numbered 10, after V lost 6 bases and J lost 3 bases. In DNA, the CDR3 is TGTGCCAGCACCGCGGGACAGGTGGTTGACTATGGCTACACCTTC. Encoded protein: CASTAGQVVDYGYTF.

CDR3 in amino acids: CASSEAVAAGGLETQYF. The CDR3 DNA sequence: TGTGCCAGCAGTGAAGCGGTTGCAGCGGGAGGGCTAGAGACCCAGTACTTC. The J gene is TRBJ2-5, the V gene TRBV2; 10 nucleotides agree with TRBD2. The CDR3 sequence is 17 residues long. J was trimmed by 4 bases and V by 0 bases; bases with no gene match: 8. Germline V gives CDR1 SNHLY, CDR2 FYNNEI.

The chain is built from TRBV2 and TRBJ1-4, with 9 bases fitting TRBD1. CDR1 and CDR2 (germline): SNHLY, FYNNEI. This CDR3 is 14 amino acids long. Losses at the gene ends were 5 bases for V and 16 bases for J; bases not matched to a gene: 14. The CDR3 loop reads CASSPPGQGRSEFF. Here the CDR3 DNA reads TGTGCCAGCAGTCCCCCGGGACAGGGCCGTTCCGAGTTTTTT.

The rearrangement joins TRBV2 to TRBJ1-5; maybe TRBD1 (5 bases). The CDR3 covers 14 residues. The ends were cut back, 5 bases at V and 3 bases at J, with 11 bases in the middle. Germline assignment: CDR1 SNHLY and CDR2 FYNNEI. The CDR3 bases are TGTGCCAGCAGTTTGGACATGGCCAATCAGCCCCAGCATTTT. Residues: CASSLDMANQPQHF.

J is TRBJ2-7 and V is TRBV11-2, with 14 bases lining up with TRBD2. The V gene end was trimmed by 5 bases and the J gene end by 2 bases; junction bases not matched to a gene: 2. This CDR3 region has 15 residues. From germline, CDR1 is SGHAT and CDR2 FQNNGV. The CDR3 sequence: CASSLGLAGAYEQYF. As DNA, the CDR3 is TGTGCCAGCAGCCTGGGACTAGCGGGAGCCTACGAGCAGTACTTC.

The rearrangement links TRBV7-9 to TRBJ2-1; 9 nucleotides agree with TRBD2. The CDR3 runs 15 residues. The germline V gene encodes CDR1 SEHNR and CDR2 FQNEAQ (reference sequence). V was clipped by 8 bases and J by 9 bases; unmatched bases: 14. This CDR3 reads CASERREGGLGEQFF. In DNA form, the CDR3 reads TGTGCCAGCGAAAGGCGGGAGGGGGGGCTCGGTGAGCAGTTCTTC.

The V gene is TRBV9, the J gene TRBJ2-1; the D gene is possibly TRBD1 (5 bases). Per the germline V gene, CDR1 is SGDLS and CDR2 is YYNGEE. The CDR3 loop spans 15 amino acids. V gave up 4 bases and J gave up 2 bases, with 13 bases separating them. The CDR3 here is CASSPRQTTYNEQFF. CDR3 bases: TGTGCCAGCAGCCCTCGACAGACGACCTACAATGAGCAGTTCTTC.

The V gene is TRBV28, the J gene TRBJ1-5, with D uncertain. Germline V gene lookup returns CDR1 MDHEN and CDR2 SYDVKM. The CDR3 is made up of 14 amino acids. The V end was cut by 10 bases, the J end by 6 bases, with 19 bases between. This CDR3 reads CATYNRRTAQPQHF. The CDR3 region has the DNA TGTGCCACATACAACCGACGGACTGCTCAGCCCCAGCATTTT. The complete variable domain, with remaining parts taken from reference TRBV28 and TRBJ1-5, reads DVKVTQSSRYLVKRTGEKVFLECVQDMDHENMFWYRQDPGLGLRLIYFSYDVKMKEKGDIPEGYSVSREKKERFSLILESASTNQTSMYLCATYNRRTAQPQHFGDGTRLSIL.